These 2 T cell receptor beta chains were sequenced from one sample in a study of cytomegalovirus exposure and HLA in healthy donors. The PCR was carried out with 60 Vbeta primers and 13 Jbeta primers. Using immunoSEQ multiplex PCR, the repertoire was profiled, and TCRdb retains in-frame clones only, with some absent. The table has some 100,000 clones, roughly 83% seen once. Sequencing was done on a sample of PBMCs. These receptor sequences come from a female donor in good health and CMV-seropositive.

This chain links TRBV29-1 with TRBJ2-5; a possible D gene is TRBD2 (6 bases). Trimming pared 7 bases from V and 5 bases from J, leaving 14 bases between. From germline, CDR1 is SQVTM and CDR2 ANQGSEA. CDR3 length: 12 residues. The CDR3 is CSAPIGGETQYF. The CDR3 bases are TGCAGCGCCCCTATTGGAGGGGAGACCCAGTACTTC.

CDR3 nucleotides: TGTGCCAGCAGCCGGGAGAGGGCAGATACGCAGTATTTT. This encodes CASSRERADTQYF. The V call is TRBV7-8, the J call TRBJ2-3, with D perhaps matching TRBD2 (6 bases). The V gene's germline CDR1 is SGHVS and CDR2 FQNEAQ. V was trimmed by 5 bases and J by 4 bases, leaving 10 bases between them. This CDR3 has 13 residues.